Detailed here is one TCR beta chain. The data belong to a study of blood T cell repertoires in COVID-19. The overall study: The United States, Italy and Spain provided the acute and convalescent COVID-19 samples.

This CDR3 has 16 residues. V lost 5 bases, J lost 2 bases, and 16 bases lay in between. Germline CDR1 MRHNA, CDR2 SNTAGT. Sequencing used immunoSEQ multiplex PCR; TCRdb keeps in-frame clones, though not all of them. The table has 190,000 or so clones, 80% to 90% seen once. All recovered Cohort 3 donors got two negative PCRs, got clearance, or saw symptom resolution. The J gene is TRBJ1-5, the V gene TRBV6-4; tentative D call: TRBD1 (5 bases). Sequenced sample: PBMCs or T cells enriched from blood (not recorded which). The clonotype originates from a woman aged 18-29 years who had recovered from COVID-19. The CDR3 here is CASSPPGRVGNQPQHF. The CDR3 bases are TGTGCCAGCAGTCCCCCCGGCAGGGTGGGCAATCAGCCCCAGCATTTT.